Following are 30 T cell receptor beta chains from one sample sequenced in a study of CD8+CD57+ T cells in acquired aplastic anemia. Profiles of TCR beta VDJ and CDR3 were generated from a genomic DNA template. From the reads, TCRdb called clonotypes with MiXCR, one entry per CDR3 protein. The sample shows 110,000 or so distinct CDR3 sequences, around 49% of them seen only once. The specimen was sorted CD4+, CD8+, or CD8+CD57+ T cells (not recorded which) from PBMCs. The receptor source for this set is a human donor in good health, serving as a control.

V and J are TRBV10-3 and TRBJ2-7, with 8 bases fitting TRBD1. CDR3 length equals 13 residues. Unmatched junction bases numbered 0, after V lost 2 bases and J lost 3 bases. Looked up from germline, CDR1 is ENHRY and CDR2 is SYGVKD. The CDR3 DNA sequence: TGTGCCATCAGTGAGGGACAGGGCTACGAGCAGTACGTC. Protein: CAISEGQGYEQYV.

Here the CDR3 reads CASSLVTSGHEQYF. DNA for the CDR3: TGTGCCAGCAGCTTAGTAACTAGCGGACACGAGCAGTACTTC. This sequence joins TRBV7-2 and TRBJ2-7, with TRBD2 identical over 8 bases. Trimming at V came to 1 base and at J to 5 bases, leaving 4 bases not matched to a gene. The germline V gene has CDR1 SGHTA and CDR2 FQGNSA. CDR3 length: 14 residues.

In this sample, this clonotype turned up many times. The rearrangement links TRBV6-2 or TRBV6-3 to TRBJ2-3; possibly TRBD2 for D (6 bases). The V and J ends lost 5 bases and 2 bases respectively, with 11 bases between them. Germline values: CDR1 MNHEY, CDR2 SVGEGT. This CDR3 has 14 residues. The CDR3 DNA reads as TGTGCCAGCAGTATCGCGGGATACACAGATACGCAGTATTTT. Translating gives CASSIAGYTDTQYF.

Concerning this clonotype: This CDR3 fails to terminate in the conserved phenylalanine or tryptophan, so it likely reflects a read error. CDR3 nucleotide sequence: TGTGCCAGCAGCGTAGATGGTGCAGGGGACGGCACAGATACGCAGTATTTG. Its protein is CASSVDGAGDGTDTQYL. V usage is TRBV25-1 and J usage is TRBJ2-3; D possibly corresponds to TRBD1 (6 bases). The CDR3 covers 17 residues. The germline gives CDR1 MGHDK, CDR2 SYGVNS. The ends were cut back, 6 bases at V and 1 base at J, with 20 bases in the middle.

This clonotype was found many times. The rearrangement links TRBV6-1 to TRBJ1-1; a weak D match, TRBD1 (6 bases). Germline V gene data show CDR1 as MNHNS and CDR2 as SASEGT. This CDR3 region has 13 residues. The germline V and J ends were trimmed by 6 bases and 5 bases, with 13 bases remaining between them. The CDR3 loop is CASREGVRTEAFF. DNA of the CDR3: TGTGCCAGCAGGGAGGGGGTGAGAACTGAAGCTTTCTTT.

This chain connects TRBV15 to TRBJ2-5, with TRBD2 matching 11 bases. Germline V gene data show CDR1 as LNHNV and CDR2 as YYDKDF (reference sequence). V lost 6 bases and J lost 1; bases outside the gene matches: 1. The CDR3 loop spans 14 amino acids. The CDR3 here is CATSLAGGQETQYF. The DNA for the CDR3 is TGTGCCACCAGTCTAGCGGGGGGCCAAGAGACCCAGTACTTC.

This clonotype was counted only a few times. The chain has TRBV10-3 and TRBJ1-1; D call uncertain. The CDR3 has 15 amino acids. V was cut by 2 bases and J by 5 bases, with 15 bases left in between. Germline values: CDR1 ENHRY, CDR2 SYGVKD. CDR3 sequence reads: CAISEMVGSVTEAFF. The CDR3 DNA reads TGTGCCATCAGTGAGATGGTTGGGTCGGTAACTGAAGCTTTCTTT.

The sample holds one count of this clonotype. The CDR3 here is CASSQVELYEQYF. CDR3 coding DNA: TGTGCCAGCAGCCAAGTTGAGCTCTACGAGCAGTACTTC. The chain is built from TRBV4-2 and TRBJ2-7; D unresolved. Germline V gives CDR1 LGHNA, CDR2 YNFKEQ. The CDR3 runs 13 residues. V dropped 1 base and J dropped 3 bases, with 7 bases sitting between them.

The chain recombines TRBV2 with TRBJ1-2; D ambiguous. V lost 4 bases and J 7 bases, leaving 10 bases between the germline ends. Germline CDR1 is SNHLY and CDR2 is FYNNEI. This CDR3 is 12 amino acids long. In DNA, the CDR3 is TGTGCCAGCAGTGCTGGGGTCCGTGGCTACACCTTC. Its translation is CASSAGVRGYTF. The whole variable domain, remainder taken from reference TRBV2 and TRBJ1-2, is EPEVTQTPSHQVTQMGQEVILRCVPISNHLYFYWYRQILGQKVEFLVSFYNNEISEKSEIFDDQFSVERPDGSNFTLKIRSTKLEDSAMYFCASSAGVRGYTFGSGTRLTVV.

This clonotype has only a few counts. The V call is TRBV27, the J call TRBJ2-5; D ambiguous. Looked up from germline, CDR1 is MNHEY and CDR2 is SMNVEV (reference sequence). The CDR3 has 13 amino acids. V shed 6 bases and J shed 0 bases, with 8 bases lying between them. The CDR3 bases are TGTGCCAGCAGGGAGCCGTACCAAGAGACCCAGTACTTC. Encoded protein: CASREPYQETQYF.

As for this clonotype: The junction and the germline gene differ at one end; a read error may be behind it. J is TRBJ1-1 and V is TRBV19; TRBD1 matches 8 bases. CDR1 and CDR2 (germline): LNHDA, SQIVND (reference sequence). The CDR3 extends over 14 amino acids. The CDR3 protein is CASSINRGNSEAFF. The CDR3 bases are TGTGCCAGTAGTATAAACAGGGGGAACTCTGAAGCTTTCTTT. The variable domain in full, completed from reference TRBV19 and TRBJ1-1, reads DGGITQSPKYLFRKEGQNVTLSCEQNLNHDAMYWYRQDPGQGLRLIYYSQIVNDFQKGDIAEGYSVSREKKESFPLTVTSAQKNPTAFYLCASSINRGNSEAFFGQGTRLTVV.

In its sample, this clonotype was seen a few times. The chain recombines TRBV29-1 with TRBJ1-5; D might be TRBD1 (5 bases). Germline lookup yields CDR1 SQVTM and CDR2 ANQGSEA. V was pared by 1 base and J by 15 bases, with 16 bases between. The CDR3 is made up of 12 amino acids. CDR3 in amino acids: CSVEVGLGVLHF. The CDR3 DNA sequence: TGCAGCGTTGAAGTAGGGCTAGGGGTCTTGCATTTT.

The chain carries TRBV7-8 and TRBJ2-1; weak D call: TRBD1 (5 bases). Germline V gene lookup returns CDR1 SGHVS and CDR2 FQNEAQ. Trimming stripped 5 bases from V and 8 bases from J, with 19 bases between. The CDR3 runs to 15 residues. CDR3 DNA sequence: TGTGCCAGCAGCCAAGATGGGGCGCGTCTAGATGAGCAGTTCTTC. It codes for CASSQDGARLDEQFF.

This clonotype appeared many times. The rearrangement links TRBV10-1 to TRBJ2-5; D remains unclear. The germline V and J ends were trimmed by 0 bases and 4 bases, with 6 bases remaining between them. This CDR3 region has 13 residues. Germline CDR1 WNHNN, CDR2 SYGVQD (reference sequence). CDR3 in amino acids: CASSESGSETQYF. The CDR3 DNA reads TGCGCCAGCAGTGAGTCGGGGTCAGAGACCCAGTACTTC.

V gene TRBV11-2 combines with J gene TRBJ2-7, with 12 positions matching TRBD2. The CDR3 is made up of 16 amino acids. CDR1 is SGHAT and CDR2 is FQNNGV in the germline V gene. The ends lost 1 base at V and 2 bases at J; junction bases unmatched: 3. For the CDR3, the DNA is TGTGCCAGCAGCTTAGGCGGACTAGCGGGGACCTACGAGCAGTACTTC. This sequence encodes CASSLGGLAGTYEQYF.

The rearrangement uses TRBV25-1 and TRBJ2-7, with D maybe TRBD2 (7 bases). The CDR3 has 14 amino acids. The germline V gene has CDR1 MGHDK and CDR2 SYGVNS. V lost 4 bases and J 2 bases, leaving 12 bases between the germline ends. Written as DNA, the CDR3 is TGTGCCAGCAGTGGGGGGGGCCTGACCTACGAGCAGTACTTC. It encodes CASSGGGLTYEQYF.

V gene TRBV7-9 combines with J gene TRBJ1-2; TRBD1 is a possible D gene (5 bases). The CDR3 runs to 12 residues. The germline V and J ends were trimmed by 7 bases and 7 bases, with 13 bases remaining between them. Germline lookup yields CDR1 SEHNR and CDR2 FQNEAQ (reference sequence). The CDR3 is CASTYGGFGYTF. The CDR3, as DNA: TGTGCCAGCACCTACGGGGGTTTTGGCTACACCTTC.

This clonotype was counted at least ten times. V and J are TRBV4-1 and TRBJ2-2, with D perhaps TRBD2 (6 bases). The CDR3 consists of 14 residues. CDR1 and CDR2 from the germline V gene are MGHRA and YSYEKL. Trimming stripped 1 base from V and 10 bases from J, with 13 bases between. The CDR3 region is CASSQAPVLAELFF. The CDR3 DNA reads TGCGCCAGCAGCCAAGCCCCGGTACTAGCGGAGCTGTTTTTT.

The chain employs TRBV2 and TRBJ2-3; the D gene could be TRBD1 or TRBD2 (5 bases each). The CDR3 consists of 15 residues. The V gene's germline CDR1 is SNHLY and CDR2 FYNNEI. Between the trimmed V and J ends, which lost 6 bases and 4 bases, there was a span of 17 bases. As DNA, the CDR3 is TGTGCCAGCAGGACTATGGCAGGGAAGGCAGATACGCAGTATTTT. As protein: CASRTMAGKADTQYF.

The rearrangement links TRBV11-1 to TRBJ2-3; TRBD2 is a possible D gene (5 bases). Germline V gene sequence: CDR1 SGHAT, CDR2 FQDESV (reference sequence). This CDR3 comprises 15 residues. The V and J ends lost 4 bases and 3 bases respectively, with 14 bases between them. CDR3 sequence: CASSSAGWGTDTQYF. The CDR3, as DNA: TGTGCCAGCAGCTCGGCGGGCTGGGGTACAGATACGCAGTATTTT.

The chain joins TRBV29-1 to TRBJ2-2; 8 bases fit TRBD1. The CDR3 extends over 13 amino acids. V dropped 5 bases and J dropped 4; count of bases not matched to a gene: 3. Germline V gene sequence: CDR1 SQVTM, CDR2 ANQGSEA. CDR3: CSVFTGGTGELFF. CDR3 sequence (DNA): TGCAGCGTTTTCACAGGGGGCACCGGGGAGCTGTTTTTT.

The chain uses TRBV15 and TRBJ2-5; D might be TRBD2 (5 bases). The CDR3 totals 14 residues. Per germline, CDR1 LNHNV and CDR2 YYDKDF (reference sequence). V was trimmed by 7 bases and J by 5 bases, leaving 17 bases between them. CDR3 DNA sequence: TGTGCCACCACCCCAAGGAAGGGAGCGGAGACCCAGTACTTC. Amino acids: CATTPRKGAETQYF.

The CDR3 region has the DNA TGTGCCAGCAGCTTAGTGGGGGCGAACGAGCAGTACTTC. Protein sequence: CASSLVGANEQYF. This chain links TRBV7-6 with TRBJ2-7, with D possibly matching TRBD1 (6 bases). V dropped 1 base and J dropped 5 bases, with 9 bases sitting between them. The CDR3 extends over 13 amino acids. Germline V gene lookup returns CDR1 SGHVS and CDR2 FNYEAQ.

The genes are TRBV25-1 and TRBJ1-2; possibly TRBD1 for D (6 bases). This CDR3 has 15 amino acids. Trimming cost V 0 bases and J 3 bases, with 11 bases left between them. Germline values: CDR1 MGHDK, CDR2 SYGVNS. CDR3 bases: TGTGCCAGCAGTGAATATACAGGGTGGGACTATGGCTACACCTTC. Protein product: CASSEYTGWDYGYTF.

The V and J genes are TRBV29-1 and TRBJ1-5; no reliable D call. The V gene lost 4 bases and the J gene lost 2 bases, with 3 bases spanning the gap. The CDR3 loop spans 11 amino acids. Germline CDR1 reads SQVTM; CDR2 reads ANQGSEA. This CDR3 is CSVGGNQPQHF. In DNA form, the CDR3 reads TGCAGCGTTGGTGGCAATCAGCCCCAGCATTTT.

The V and J genes are TRBV7-2 and TRBJ2-2; a weak D match, TRBD1 (5 bases). The CDR3 has 14 residues. In germline, CDR1 is SGHTA, CDR2 FQGNSA. V was pared by 5 bases and J by 3 bases, with 10 bases between. DNA for the CDR3: TGTGCCAGCAGCCATGACAGCTACACCGGGGAGCTGTTTTTT. It translates to CASSHDSYTGELFF. The complete variable domain, with remaining parts taken from reference TRBV7-2 and TRBJ2-2, reads GAGVSQSPSNKVTEKGKDVELRCDPISGHTALYWYRQSLGQGLEFLIYFQGNSAPDKSGLPSDRFSAERTGGSVSTLTIQRTQQEDSAVYLCASSHDSYTGELFFGEGSRLTVL.

This clonotype occurred many times. The genes are TRBV7-3 and TRBJ2-1, with D possibly TRBD2 on 5 matching bases. The V gene's germline CDR1 is SGHTA and CDR2 FQGTGA. The CDR3 consists of 15 residues. Deletions cut 1 base from V and 6 bases from J, with 13 bases between. DNA for the CDR3: TGTGCCAGCAGCTTAATTCCGCGGGTCCTCAATGAGCAGTTCTTC. Its translation: CASSLIPRVLNEQFF. Using reference TRBV7-3 and TRBJ2-1 for the parts outside the CDR3, the full variable domain is GAGVSQTPSNKVTEKGKYVELRCDPISGHTALYWYRQSLGQGPEFLIYFQGTGAADDSGLPNDRFFAVRPEGSVSTLKIQRTERGDSAVYLCASSLIPRVLNEQFFGPGTRLTVL.

This chain uses TRBV11-1 with TRBJ1-6, with unresolved D. The CDR3 totals 13 residues. Trimming pared 5 bases from V and 8 bases from J, leaving 10 bases between. Per germline, CDR1 SGHAT and CDR2 FQDESV (reference sequence). The CDR3 nucleotides are TGTGCCAGCAGCCCTAGGGAGGATTCACCCCTCCACTTT. Its translation is CASSPREDSPLHF.

In its sample, this clonotype was seen many times. The chain recombines TRBV6-1 with TRBJ1-5; unclear D gene. There are 13 residues in the CDR3. The germline CDR1 and CDR2 sequences are MNHNS and SASEGT. With 3 bases removed from V and 6 bases from J, the gap between germline ends came to 9 bases. CDR3 in DNA: TGTGCCAGCAGTGACGGAAGCCTTCAGCCCCAGCATTTT. Its protein is CASSDGSLQPQHF.

The rearrangement joins TRBV20-1 to TRBJ2-3, with D unclear. The CDR3 runs 14 residues. Germline-derived CDR1 and CDR2 are DFQATT and SNEGSKA (reference sequence). Trimming stripped 6 bases from V and 5 bases from J, with 18 bases between. The CDR3 is CSAQQNNDGDTQYF. In DNA form, the CDR3 reads TGCAGTGCCCAGCAAAACAACGACGGAGATACGCAGTATTTT.